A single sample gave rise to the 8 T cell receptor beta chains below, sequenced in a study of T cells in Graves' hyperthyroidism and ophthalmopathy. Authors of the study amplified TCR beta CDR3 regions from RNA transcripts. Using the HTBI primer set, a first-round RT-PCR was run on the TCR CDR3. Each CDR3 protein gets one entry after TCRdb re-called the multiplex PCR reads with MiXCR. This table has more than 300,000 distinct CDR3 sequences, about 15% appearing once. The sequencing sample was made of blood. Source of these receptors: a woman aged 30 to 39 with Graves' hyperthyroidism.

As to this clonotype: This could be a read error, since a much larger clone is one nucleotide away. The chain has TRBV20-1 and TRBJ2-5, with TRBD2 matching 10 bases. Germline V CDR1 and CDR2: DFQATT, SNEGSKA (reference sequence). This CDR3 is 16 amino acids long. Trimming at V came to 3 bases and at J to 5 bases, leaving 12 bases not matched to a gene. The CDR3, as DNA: TGCAGTGCTAGGCCACAGCTAGCGGGAGTCGATGAGACCCAGTACTTC. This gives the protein CSARPQLAGVDETQYF.

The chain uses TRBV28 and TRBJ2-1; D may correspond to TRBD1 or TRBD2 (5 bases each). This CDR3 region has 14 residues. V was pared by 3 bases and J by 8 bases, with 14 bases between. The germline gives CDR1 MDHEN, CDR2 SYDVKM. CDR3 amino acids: CASSLGVPWDEQFF. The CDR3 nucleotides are TGTGCCAGCAGTTTGGGGGTCCCCTGGGATGAGCAGTTCTTC.

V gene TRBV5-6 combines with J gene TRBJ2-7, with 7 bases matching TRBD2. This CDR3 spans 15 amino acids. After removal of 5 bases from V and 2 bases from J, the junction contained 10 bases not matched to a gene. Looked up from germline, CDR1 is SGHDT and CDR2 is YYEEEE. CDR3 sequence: CASSQLAPHPYEQYF. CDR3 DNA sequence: TGTGCCAGCAGTCAACTAGCGCCTCACCCCTACGAGCAGTACTTC.

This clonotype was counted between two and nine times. This CDR3 is CASTRLAGASGDTQYF. DNA of the CDR3: TGTGCCAGCACCCGACTAGCGGGAGCGTCCGGAGATACGCAGTATTTT. This sequence joins TRBV7-8 and TRBJ2-3; the match to TRBD2 covers 12 bases. Per the germline V gene, CDR1 is SGHVS and CDR2 is FQNEAQ. The V segment lost 7 bases and the J segment 5 bases; nucleotides outside the gene matches: 10. The CDR3 length is 16 residues.

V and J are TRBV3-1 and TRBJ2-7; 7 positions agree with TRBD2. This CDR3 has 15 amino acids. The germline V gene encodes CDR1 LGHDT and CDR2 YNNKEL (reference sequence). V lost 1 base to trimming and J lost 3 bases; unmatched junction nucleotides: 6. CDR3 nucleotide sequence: TGTGCCAGCAGCCAAGGTCCAACGGGAGGCTACGAGCAGTACTTC. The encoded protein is CASSQGPTGGYEQYF.

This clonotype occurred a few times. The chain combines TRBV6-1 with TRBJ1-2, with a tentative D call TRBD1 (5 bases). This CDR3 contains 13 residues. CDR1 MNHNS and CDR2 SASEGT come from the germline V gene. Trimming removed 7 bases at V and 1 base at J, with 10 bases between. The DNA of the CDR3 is TGTGCCAGCACTCTAGGGGATAACTATGGCTACACCTTC. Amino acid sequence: CASTLGDNYGYTF.

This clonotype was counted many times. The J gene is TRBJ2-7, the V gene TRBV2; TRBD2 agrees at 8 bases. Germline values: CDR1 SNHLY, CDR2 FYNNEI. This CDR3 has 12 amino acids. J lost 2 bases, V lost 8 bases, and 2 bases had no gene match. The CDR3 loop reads CASAGGAYEQYF. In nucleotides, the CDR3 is TGTGCCAGCGCGGGGGGCGCCTACGAGCAGTACTTC.

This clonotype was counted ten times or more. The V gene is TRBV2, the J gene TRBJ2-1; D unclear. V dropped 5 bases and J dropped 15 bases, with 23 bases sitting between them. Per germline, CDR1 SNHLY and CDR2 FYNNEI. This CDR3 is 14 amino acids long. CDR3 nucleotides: TGTGCCAGCAGTCACCCCCGGACCCCCCATCTTCCGTTCTTC. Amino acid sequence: CASSHPRTPHLPFF.